These 19 T cell receptor beta chains came from one sample sequenced in a study of response to subunit inactivated influenza vaccine. One entry per CDR3 protein, called by TCRdb with MiXCR from the RT-PCR reads. Here the sample spans 500,000 to 600,000 distinct CDR3 sequences, roughly 12% being singletons. The same sample was also used in a study of T cells expressing NK-cell markers. This second report adds: Production of TCR beta cDNA relied on 5'RACE template switching with UMIs.

The starting material was PBMCs from blood, obtained on the day of vaccination. These receptor sequences come from a man aged 50 or older who received an inactivated influenza vaccine.

There are a few counts of this clonotype. The chain uses TRBV29-1 and TRBJ2-1, with D perhaps matching TRBD2 (5 bases). CDR1 is SQVTM and CDR2 is ANQGSEA in the germline V gene. The CDR3 covers 11 residues. V was trimmed by 7 bases and J by 9 bases, leaving 13 bases between them. This CDR3 is CSAPSGTEQFF. The CDR3, as DNA: TGCAGCGCTCCAAGCGGTACTGAGCAGTTCTTC.

This clonotype was found a few times. The V gene is TRBV12-3 or TRBV12-4, the J gene TRBJ2-7; D remains ambiguous. The CDR3 loop spans 14 amino acids. V shed 1 base and J shed 2 bases, with 9 bases lying between them. The CDR3 sequence: CASSLDLRTYEQYF. In nucleotides, the CDR3 is TGTGCCAGCAGTTTAGATCTGAGAACCTACGAGCAGTACTTC.

This clonotype has more than one count but fewer than ten. V and J are TRBV6-2 or TRBV6-3 and TRBJ2-6, with D uncertain. Germline V gene lookup returns CDR1 MNHEY and CDR2 SVGEGT. The V gene lost 3 bases and the J gene lost 3 bases, with 3 bases spanning the gap. CDR3 size: 13 residues. The CDR3 coding sequence is TGTGCCAGCAGTTATGATGGGGCCAACGTCCTGACTTTC. Protein: CASSYDGANVLTF.

The genes are TRBV13 and TRBJ2-7, with TRBD2 as a possible D gene (7 bases). CDR3 length: 13 amino acids. From germline, CDR1 is PRHDT and CDR2 FYEKMQ (reference sequence). The V gene lost 3 bases and the J gene lost 7 bases, with 13 bases spanning the gap. CDR3 in DNA: TGTGCCAGCAGCTTTAGGGGGGAGGGGGAGCAGTACTTC. Translation: CASSFRGEGEQYF.

This clonotype occurred a few times. The genes are TRBV19 and TRBJ2-1; maybe TRBD2 (6 bases). Trimming removed 0 bases from V and 1 base from J, with 13 bases in between. Looked up from germline, CDR1 is LNHDA and CDR2 is SQIVND (reference sequence). This CDR3 has 17 residues. CDR3 residues: CASSIDRPSESYNEQFF. CDR3 sequence (DNA): TGTGCCAGTAGTATAGATCGACCTAGCGAATCCTACAATGAGCAGTTCTTC.

The V call is TRBV19, the J call TRBJ2-2; possibly TRBD2 for D (5 bases). The CDR3 length is 12 residues. Between the trimmed V and J ends, which lost 3 bases and 8 bases, there was a span of 7 bases. Germline-derived CDR1 and CDR2 are LNHDA and SQIVND (reference sequence). CDR3 nucleotide sequence: TGTGCCAGTAGTATCGGGGTGGGGGAGCTGTTTTTT. Its protein is CASSIGVGELFF.

This clonotype was seen a handful of times. This sequence joins TRBV5-1 and TRBJ2-7, with 7 bases lining up with TRBD1. This CDR3 is 14 amino acids long. From germline, CDR1 is SGHRS and CDR2 YFSETQ. With 1 base clipped from V and 2 bases from J, the junction kept 3 bases outside the gene matches. CDR3 DNA sequence: TGCGCCAGCAGCTTGATGACAGGGACCTACGAGCAGTACTTC. Encoded protein: CASSLMTGTYEQYF.

V is TRBV12-3 or TRBV12-4 and J is TRBJ2-1; D remains unclear. The CDR3 totals 16 residues. V lost 7 bases to trimming and J lost 3 bases, with 19 bases between them. The CDR3: CASTPSARRSYNEQFF. CDR3 DNA: TGTGCCAGCACCCCTTCGGCGAGGCGGAGCTACAATGAGCAGTTCTTC.

The CDR3 spells CASSPGTPSNSPLHF. CDR3 DNA: TGTGCCAGCTCACCAGGGACACCTTCTAATTCACCCCTCCACTTT. The gene calls are TRBV18 and TRBJ1-6; the D gene is possibly TRBD1 (6 bases). V was cut by 2 bases and J by 6 bases, with 11 bases left in between. This CDR3 comprises 15 residues. The germline V gene encodes CDR1 KGHSH and CDR2 LQKENI.

The J gene is TRBJ2-1, the V gene TRBV12-3 or TRBV12-4; TRBD2 aligns across 7 bases. The CDR3 contains 15 residues. V trimming: 2 bases; J trimming: 7 bases; junction bases outside the gene matches: 8. The CDR3 DNA is TGTGCCAGCAGTTTATCTTCTAGCGGATCAAATGAGCAGTTCTTC. It encodes CASSLSSSGSNEQFF.

DNA for the CDR3: TGTGCCAGCAGTTTAACGGGTTCCGCCAGGGCCGAGCAGTACTTC. Its protein is CASSLTGSARAEQYF. The chain joins TRBV12-3 or TRBV12-4 to TRBJ2-7; D is possibly TRBD1 (5 bases). The CDR3 consists of 15 residues. V was trimmed by 2 bases and J by 6 bases, leaving 17 bases between them.

This clonotype was counted a few times. The chain recombines TRBV5-1 with TRBJ2-1; D might be TRBD2 (5 bases). The germline gives CDR1 SGHRS, CDR2 YFSETQ. The ends were cut back, 7 bases at V and 7 bases at J, with 15 bases in the middle. This CDR3 contains 13 residues. Written as DNA, the CDR3 is TGCGCCAGCGCCCTTGGGGAGAGGAATGAGCAGTTCTTC. Its protein is CASALGERNEQFF.

This clonotype showed up just a few times. J is TRBJ2-3 and V is TRBV2, with D perhaps matching TRBD1 or TRBD2 (5 bases each). Germline lookup yields CDR1 SNHLY and CDR2 FYNNEI. The germline V and J ends were trimmed by 5 bases and 4 bases, with 22 bases remaining between them. This CDR3 comprises 17 residues. The CDR3 nucleotides read TGTGCCAGCAGTTTAGACCTTGACGGGGCGGGTCCAGATACGCAGTATTTT. Translation: CASSLDLDGAGPDTQYF.

The rearrangement uses TRBV28 and TRBJ2-3; 10 positions agree with TRBD2. Germline lookup yields CDR1 MDHEN and CDR2 SYDVKM. Trimming took 5 bases from V and 3 from J; bases not matched to a gene: 5. This CDR3 contains 15 residues. This CDR3 reads CASSGPGLATDTQYF. In nucleotides, the CDR3 is TGTGCCAGCAGTGGACCGGGACTAGCGACAGATACGCAGTATTTT.

The J gene is TRBJ2-3, the V gene TRBV6-2 or TRBV6-3; the D gene is possibly TRBD1 (5 bases). The V end was cut by 6 bases, the J end by 3 bases, with 13 bases between. The germline CDR1 and CDR2 sequences are MNHEY and SVGEGT. The CDR3 covers 14 residues. The CDR3 bases are TGTGCCAGCAGCCCAAAGGGGAAAACAGATACGCAGTATTTT. It yields the protein CASSPKGKTDTQYF.

This clonotype appeared a few times. CDR3: CAWRKTGALYEQYF. The DNA of the CDR3 is TGTGCCTGGAGAAAGACCGGGGCCCTCTACGAGCAGTACTTC. The chain recombines TRBV30 with TRBJ2-7; D tentatively fits TRBD1 or TRBD2 (5 bases each). This CDR3 spans 14 amino acids. V dropped 3 bases and J dropped 3 bases, with 15 bases sitting between them. In germline, CDR1 is GTSNPN, CDR2 SVGIG (reference sequence).

This clonotype was counted only a few times. The rearrangement uses TRBV4-2 and TRBJ1-6, with D uncertain. Germline V CDR1 and CDR2: LGHNA, YNFKEQ. The V end lost 2 bases, the J end lost 6 bases, and 17 bases lay between the germline ends. This CDR3 has 17 amino acids. CDR3 bases: TGTGCCAGCAGCCAACCAGCCTACACTCTTCGTAATTCACCCCTCCACTTT. This sequence encodes CASSQPAYTLRNSPLHF.

This clonotype was observed a handful of times. The gene calls are TRBV20-1 and TRBJ1-2; D unclear. V was trimmed by 0 bases and J by 4 bases, leaving 12 bases between them. The length of the CDR3 is 14 residues. The V gene's germline CDR1 is DFQATT and CDR2 SNEGSKA (reference sequence). Written as DNA, the CDR3 is TGCAGTGCTAGAGATATAGTTTTTGCCTATGGCTACACCTTC. This encodes CSARDIVFAYGYTF.

The V gene is TRBV4-3, the J gene TRBJ1-1; D ambiguous. CDR3 length: 17 residues. The germline V gene has CDR1 LGHNA and CDR2 YSLEER. V gave up 3 bases and J gave up 5 bases, with 22 bases separating them. CDR3 sequence reads: CASSHHLPGGGKTEAFF. The CDR3 DNA reads as TGCGCCAGCAGCCACCATTTACCGGGCGGAGGTAAGACTGAAGCTTTCTTT.